The 7 T cell receptor beta chains reported below all come from one sample, sequenced in a study of naive and memory T cell subsets. Amplification of ligated cDNA took four PCR rounds with SP2 and nested alpha and beta constant primers. In TCRdb, the 5' RACE reads were re-called with MiXCR into one record per CDR3 protein. The sample consists of about 62,000 distinct CDR3 sequences, more than 6.5% of them appearing once. TCR cDNA received a 3' ligated oligonucleotide that carried a UMI. The receptors shown here come from a female donor in good health.

V gene TRBV5-5 combines with J gene TRBJ2-4; TRBD2 aligns across 9 bases. After removal of 4 bases from V and 3 bases from J, the junction contained 11 bases not matched to a gene. This CDR3 comprises 17 residues. Germline V gene lookup returns CDR1 SGHKS and CDR2 YYEKEE (reference sequence). CDR3 sequence reads: CASSQRSSGIVKNIQYF. The DNA for the CDR3 is TGTGCCAGCAGCCAAAGATCTAGCGGGATTGTCAAAAACATTCAGTACTTC.

The gene calls are TRBV20-1 and TRBJ2-1; D may match TRBD1 or TRBD2 (5 bases each). CDR1 is DFQATT and CDR2 is SNEGSKA in the germline V gene (reference sequence). CDR3 size: 14 residues. V gave up 3 bases and J gave up 3 bases, with 12 bases separating them. The CDR3 loop reads CSARGGQGYNEQFF. DNA of the CDR3: TGCAGTGCTAGGGGCGGGCAGGGCTACAATGAGCAGTTCTTC.

This chain connects TRBV20-1 to TRBJ2-7; the match to TRBD2 covers 13 bases. V lost 3 bases and J lost 0; bases outside the gene matches: 5. The CDR3 consists of 16 residues. Germline CDR1 is DFQATT and CDR2 is SNEGSKA (reference sequence). CDR3 amino acids: CSASGTSGTSSYEQYF. DNA for the CDR3: TGCAGTGCTAGTGGGACTAGCGGGACCAGCTCCTACGAGCAGTACTTC.

Only a few counts were recorded for this clonotype. This chain uses TRBV6-6 with TRBJ1-2; D perhaps matches TRBD1 (5 bases). This CDR3 region has 13 residues. The ends were cut back, 1 base at V and 8 bases at J, with 11 bases in the middle. Germline V lookup: CDR1 MNHNY, CDR2 SVGAGI (reference sequence). CDR3: CASSYWEGNGYTF. In DNA, the CDR3 is TGTGCCAGCAGTTACTGGGAGGGGAACGGCTACACCTTC.

The J gene is TRBJ2-1, the V gene TRBV7-9; weak D call: TRBD1 (6 bases). The CDR3 runs 15 residues. CDR1 and CDR2 (germline): SEHNR, FQNEAQ (reference sequence). V gave up 5 bases and J gave up 0 bases, with 11 bases separating them. CDR3: CASSLTGSSYNEQFF. The CDR3 DNA is TGTGCCAGCAGCCTTACAGGGAGCTCCTACAATGAGCAGTTCTTC.

The chain carries TRBV20-1 and TRBJ2-3, with 9 bases fitting TRBD2. This CDR3 has 18 residues. V gave up 3 bases and J gave up 4 bases; unmatched junction bases: 17. Germline V lookup: CDR1 DFQATT, CDR2 SNEGSKA (reference sequence). CDR3 region: CSASAPTVERGDADTQYF. The DNA for the CDR3 is TGCAGTGCTAGCGCCCCGACCGTGGAGCGGGGGGATGCAGATACGCAGTATTTT.

This chain uses TRBV28 with TRBJ1-2; D not resolved. With 5 bases removed from V and 1 base from J, the gap between germline ends came to 11 bases. Per the germline V gene, CDR1 is MDHEN and CDR2 is SYDVKM. This CDR3 has 14 amino acids. CDR3 nucleotide sequence: TGTGCCAGCAGTCTACTGGACGATAACTATGGCTACACCTTC. It translates to CASSLLDDNYGYTF.